The 22 T cell receptor beta chains reported below all come from one sample, sequenced in a study of T cells after yellow fever vaccination. Each CDR3 protein gets one entry after TCRdb re-called the 5' RACE reads with MiXCR. Here the sample spans approximately 9,300 distinct CDR3 sequences, 4% to 6% being singletons. Sequencing used PBMCs, either bulk or a sorted T-cell subset (CD4+, CD8+, memory, or dextramer-sorted; not recorded which), obtained around 15 days after the first yellow fever vaccination. These receptors all stem from a young man who received the YFV17D yellow fever vaccine.

This clonotype is medium-sized in the sample. V usage is TRBV12-3 or TRBV12-4 and J usage is TRBJ2-3; D is perhaps TRBD2 (5 bases). The CDR3 has 16 residues. V was shortened by 6 bases and J by 0 bases, with 16 bases between the two germline ends. The CDR3 DNA sequence: TGTGCCAGCAGCCCTGAGGGCTGGCAGAGCACAGATACGCAGTATTTT. Protein product: CASSPEGWQSTDTQYF.

This clonotype ranks as medium-sized. The gene calls are TRBV4-2 and TRBJ1-4, with D hard to call. V was pared by 0 bases and J by 10 bases, with 6 bases between. The CDR3 totals 12 residues. Germline CDR1 and CDR2: LGHNA and YNFKEQ. CDR3 loop: CASSQDGGKLFF. In DNA, the CDR3 is TGTGCCAGCAGCCAAGATGGCGGAAAACTGTTTTTT.

There are many counts of this clonotype. V and J are TRBV5-6 and TRBJ2-2, with D possibly being TRBD1 or TRBD2 (6 bases each). Germline CDR1 and CDR2: SGHDT and YYEEEE. CDR3 length equals 15 residues. Deletions cut 2 bases from V and 8 bases from J, with 16 bases between. Here the CDR3 reads CASSFYREVAGELFF. The CDR3 DNA reads as TGTGCCAGCAGCTTCTACAGGGAGGTAGCGGGGGAGCTGTTTTTT. Full variable domain (remainder filled in from reference TRBV5-6 and TRBJ2-2): DAGVTQSPTHLIKTRGQQVTLRCSPKSGHDTVSWYQQALGQGPQFIFQYYEEEERQRGNFPDRFSGHQFPNYSSELNVNALLLGDSALYLCASSFYREVAGELFFGEGSRLTVL.

There are many counts of this clonotype. This chain connects TRBV9 to TRBJ1-2, with D possibly TRBD1 on 6 matching bases. V was cut by 0 bases and J by 3 bases, with 9 bases left in between. CDR3 length equals 14 residues. The germline V gene encodes CDR1 SGDLS and CDR2 YYNGEE. The CDR3 region has the DNA TGTGCCAGCAGCGTAGCGGGACATGACTATGGCTACACCTTC. Protein: CASSVAGHDYGYTF.

By sample fraction, this clonotype is medium-sized (0.01 to 0.1%). The chain couples TRBV6-2 or TRBV6-3 to TRBJ2-1; TRBD1 matches at 9 bases. The germline V gene has CDR1 MNHEY and CDR2 SVGEGT. The CDR3 totals 15 residues. Losses at the gene ends were 4 bases for V and 9 bases for J; bases not matched to a gene: 10. In nucleotides, the CDR3 is TGTGCCAGCAGTTCCCCGGGACAGGGACTTCCTGAGCAGTTCTTC. Translation gives CASSSPGQGLPEQFF.

This clonotype came up many times. The chain uses TRBV11-2 and TRBJ2-2, with D perhaps matching TRBD1 (6 bases). The CDR3 has 17 residues. The germline V gene encodes CDR1 SGHAT and CDR2 FQNNGV. V lost 0 bases and J 0 bases, leaving 11 bases between the germline ends. CDR3 sequence (DNA): TGTGCCAGCAGCTTAGACGGGACAAGCTCGAACACCGGGGAGCTGTTTTTT. It codes for CASSLDGTSSNTGELFF. Full variable domain (outside the CDR3, taken from reference TRBV11-2 and TRBJ2-2): EAGVAQSPRYKIIEKRQSVAFWCNPISGHATLYWYQQILGQGPKLLIQFQNNGVVDDSQLPKDRFSAERLKGVDSTLKIQPAKLEDSAVYLCASSLDGTSSNTGELFFGEGSRLTVL.

This clonotype has a count of ten or more. The chain carries TRBV7-9 and TRBJ2-3; the D is unclear. Looked up from germline, CDR1 is SEHNR and CDR2 is FQNEAQ (reference sequence). The CDR3 has 13 amino acids. The V and J ends lost 10 bases and 4 bases respectively, with 15 bases between them. The CDR3 DNA is TGTGCCATCCATTTAGGGAACGCAGATACGCAGTATTTT. Its translation is CAIHLGNADTQYF.

The sample holds many counts of this clonotype. The chain couples TRBV6-5 to TRBJ1-2; D remains unclear. V was cut by 5 bases and J by 5 bases, with 15 bases left in between. The germline gives CDR1 MNHEY, CDR2 SVGAGI. The CDR3 contains 14 residues. The CDR3, as DNA: TGTGCCAGCAGTCAGACCCGCAGTTATTATGGCTACACCTTC. Translated, it gives CASSQTRSYYGYTF.

By frequency in the sample, this clonotype is medium-sized. The chain has TRBV4-3 and TRBJ2-7, with 9 bases lining up with TRBD1. The CDR3 contains 14 residues. V shed 1 base, J shed 3 bases, and the junction held 1 base outside the gene matches. Germline CDR1 is LGHNA and CDR2 is YSLEER. CDR3 coding DNA: TGCGCCAGCAGCCAAGCGGACAGGGGCTACGAGCAGTACTTC. This gives the protein CASSQADRGYEQYF.

This clonotype was recorded many times. The chain combines TRBV20-1 with TRBJ1-1; weak D call: TRBD1 (6 bases). The ends were cut back, 0 bases at V and 2 bases at J, with 22 bases in the middle. This CDR3 comprises 18 residues. Per the germline V gene, CDR1 is DFQATT and CDR2 is SNEGSKA (reference sequence). In DNA form, the CDR3 reads TGCAGTGCTAGAGATCTGGTTTACGTGGACAGCCAAAACACTGAAGCTTTCTTT. It specifies CSARDLVYVDSQNTEAFF.

This clonotype was observed a few times. It may be a read error: a sequence one base away is much more abundant. The gene calls are TRBV7-9 and TRBJ2-7; D call uncertain. The length of the CDR3 is 11 residues. Germline V gene lookup returns CDR1 SEHNR and CDR2 FQNEAQ (reference sequence). V lost 6 bases and J 6 bases, leaving 9 bases between the germline ends. The chain's CDR3 is CASSRCGEQYF. The DNA of the CDR3 is TGTGCCAGCAGTCGGTGCGGCGAGCAGTACTTC.

The chain links TRBV14 to TRBJ2-3; TRBD1 matches 8 bases. The J call is uncertain, as TRBJ1-5 better fits the DNA end. CDR1 and CDR2 from the germline V gene are SGHDN and FVKESK. CDR3 length: 15 amino acids. CDR3 sequence (DNA): TGTGCCAGCAGCCATCGCGTCAGGGGGCGAGATACGCAGCATTTT. Protein: CASSHRVRGRDTQHF.

Comment on this clonotype: Because it lacks the conserved phenylalanine or tryptophan at the end, this CDR3 is likely a read error. V is TRBV5-5 and J is TRBJ2-2, with unresolved D. Germline CDR1 and CDR2: SGHKS and YYEKEE (reference sequence). This CDR3 has 14 amino acids. V dropped 9 bases and J dropped 13 bases, with 25 bases sitting between them. The chain's CDR3 is CAMGPGLFCWVLFC. DNA for the CDR3: TGTGCCATGGGCCCTGGGCTCTTCTGCTGGGTGCTGTTTTGT.

Ten or more counts support this clonotype. This chain joins TRBV30 and TRBJ1-2; maybe TRBD1 (5 bases). The V gene's germline CDR1 is GTSNPN and CDR2 SVGIG (reference sequence). The CDR3 length is 14 residues. V was trimmed by 7 bases and J by 4 bases, leaving 19 bases between them. The CDR3 protein is CASLEWRGRYGYTF. For the CDR3, the DNA is TGTGCCTCCCTCGAGTGGCGGGGCCGCTATGGCTACACCTTC.

This clonotype came up many times. The CDR3 protein is CASSEGRGSSTDTQYF. The DNA of the CDR3 is TGTGCCAGCAGTGAAGGACGGGGGTCAAGCACAGATACGCAGTATTTT. V gene TRBV2 combines with J gene TRBJ2-3; tentatively, D is TRBD2 (6 bases). The germline V gene encodes CDR1 SNHLY and CDR2 FYNNEI. Trimming left V 1 base short and J 0 bases short, with 11 bases between. The CDR3 runs to 16 residues.

Ten or more counts support this clonotype. The chain has TRBV6-5 and TRBJ2-5; the D call may be TRBD1 or TRBD2 (5 bases each). Deletions cut 3 bases from V and 9 bases from J, with 23 bases between. Germline loops: CDR1 MNHEY, CDR2 SVGAGI. The CDR3 covers 16 residues. In DNA form, the CDR3 reads TGTGCCAGCAGTTATATGCCGGGGACCCAATCATCGGCCCAGTACTTC. Its protein is CASSYMPGTQSSAQYF.

This clonotype occurred many times. The chain links TRBV12-3 or TRBV12-4 to TRBJ1-2, with D perhaps matching TRBD1 (6 bases). V was clipped by 3 bases and J by 4 bases, with 9 bases between them. The CDR3 runs to 13 residues. The CDR3 loop reads CASSLKGGYGYTF. The CDR3 nucleotides are TGTGCCAGCAGTTTGAAAGGGGGCTATGGCTACACCTTC.

This clonotype was observed many times. J is TRBJ2-1 and V is TRBV5-6; 9 bases align to TRBD2. From germline, CDR1 is SGHDT and CDR2 YYEEEE. The CDR3 is made up of 16 amino acids. The junction had 1 base not matched to a gene; V was cut back by 0 bases and J by 0 bases. The CDR3 bases are TGTGCCAGCAGCTTGGAGCGGGGGGTCTCCTACAATGAGCAGTTCTTC. Translated, it gives CASSLERGVSYNEQFF.

This clonotype was counted ten times or more. The gene calls are TRBV5-1 and TRBJ2-5, with 10 bases that match TRBD1. This CDR3 has 14 residues. The V gene end was trimmed by 3 bases and the J gene end by 4 bases; junction bases not matched to a gene: 3. Germline values: CDR1 SGHRS, CDR2 YFSETQ. CDR3 region: CASSSGQGLETQYF. The CDR3 region has the DNA TGCGCCAGCAGCTCGGGACAGGGGTTAGAGACCCAGTACTTC.

This clonotype counts as medium-sized. This chain joins TRBV9 and TRBJ2-2, with D uncertain. This CDR3 is built from 14 residues. Germline values: CDR1 SGDLS, CDR2 YYNGEE. Trimming took off 2 bases at V and 7 bases at J, with 12 bases between the two ends. Here the CDR3 reads CASSVGRENGELFF. The CDR3 nucleotides are TGTGCCAGCAGCGTCGGACGAGAGAACGGGGAGCTGTTTTTT.

This clonotype showed up many times. This sequence joins TRBV6-5 and TRBJ2-2, with a tentative D call TRBD1 (6 bases). Germline lookup yields CDR1 MNHEY and CDR2 SVGAGI. V lost 5 bases, J lost 5 bases, and 15 bases lay in between. CDR3 length: 15 amino acids. CDR3 amino acids: CASSPEGGWTGELFF. CDR3 DNA sequence: TGTGCCAGCAGTCCTGAAGGGGGTTGGACCGGGGAGCTGTTTTTT.

In this sample, this clonotype is medium-sized. The chain uses TRBV28 and TRBJ2-7; D remains unclear. Germline CDR1 is MDHEN and CDR2 is SYDVKM. The CDR3 spans 14 residues. The V and J ends lost 0 bases and 4 bases respectively, with 10 bases between them. The CDR3 DNA reads TGTGCCAGCAGTTTATGGGGCGCCGCGTACGAGCAGTACGTC. Translating gives CASSLWGAAYEQYV.